Listed here are 2 T cell receptor beta chains from one sample, sequenced in a study of T cells in Graves' hyperthyroidism and ophthalmopathy. RNA transcripts yielded amplified TCR beta CDR3 regions. HTBI primers were the set used in a first-round RT-PCR of the TCR CDR3. TCRdb called the multiplex PCR reads again in MiXCR, with one record for every CDR3 protein. The sample lists about 270,000 distinct CDR3 sequences, 25% to 30% occurring once. Specimen: blood. These receptors came from a man in his forties or fifties with Graves' hyperthyroidism that later progressed to Graves' ophthalmopathy.

The CDR3 DNA is TGTGCCAGCAGAGGGGACAGGGACCACTACGAGCAGTACTTC. It specifies CASRGDRDHYEQYF. The chain combines TRBV2 with TRBJ2-7; 9 bases line up with TRBD1. J gave up 3 bases and V 6 bases, and 6 bases lay outside the gene matches. The length of the CDR3 is 14 residues. The germline V gene encodes CDR1 SNHLY and CDR2 FYNNEI.

This clonotype has a count of ten or more. The V and J genes are TRBV6-5 and TRBJ2-5; 9 bases map to TRBD2. The CDR3 length is 18 residues. V lost 0 bases to trimming and J lost 6 bases; unmatched junction nucleotides: 14. Germline CDR1 reads MNHEY; CDR2 reads SVGAGI. Written as DNA, the CDR3 is TGTGCCAGCAGTTACTCGGGGGTAGGGCTAGCGGGACAAAAGACCCAGTACTTC. Protein sequence: CASSYSGVGLAGQKTQYF.